Here is one T cell receptor beta chain with its context. This clonotype occurred many times. Which antigen it targets is not known. No base-level quality is on record; no much larger clone is a single base apart. Amplification of TCR beta CDR3 regions was carried out from RNA transcripts. A first-round RT-PCR of the TCR CDR3 used the HTBI primer set with the Qiagen OneStep RT-PCR kit. Libraries were constructed in a second round of multiplex PCR, after which size selection and purification were performed. Libraries were sequenced paired-end with 100 bp reads on an Illumina HiSeq2000. Concerning the study's data processing: SOAPnuke was used to process the raw data, removing reads that contained adapters or uncalled bases, had a mean Phred below 15, or lacked an exact match to the constant primer or identifier. COPE v1.2.5 was used to merge high-quality paired reads, and clonotypes were defined as unique nucleotide sequences. Clonotypes were aligned to IMGT TRBV, TRBD and TRBJ reference segments using MiTCR v1.1. Only V-J combinations with frequency above 0.0001, covering 98% to 99.2% of repertoires, were analysed. The TCS score was defined as F50 (clonal expansion) divided by E x V (chaos), with BLOSUM62-based TCRdist calculated between CDR3 peptides within each V-J. Welch's t-statistics and random forest reduced some 510 V-J features to fewer than 15, which were used in a naive Bayes classifier (R e1071). TCRdb passed the public sequencing reads through fastp at Q25 and MiXCR, retaining productive beta sequences. Each entry is one CDR3 protein sequence, shown with its most common DNA and genes. TCRdb, not the authors, supplied the V and J calls. This sample holds a few hundred thousand distinct CDR3 sequences; about 20% were observed only once. The ten largest clonotypes hold around 50% of the sample.

The entry originates in a study of T cells in Graves' hyperthyroidism and ophthalmopathy (dated by TCRdb to between 2018 and 2021). For the study in its entirety: Peripheral blood samples were taken at initial diagnosis, before any treatment was given. For training and testing, the roughly 93 patients in the discovery cohort were randomly divided in a 7:3 ratio. To identify distinguishing TCR V-J signatures, a discovery cohort of around 100 patients was used, comprising 43 with Graves' ophthalmopathy and 57 with stable Graves' hyperthyroidism. Following sampling, methimazole starting at 30 mg daily was given to hyperthyroidism patients, and high-dose intravenous methylprednisolone was given to ophthalmopathy patients. TCR Vbeta CDR3 sequencing of 130 to 150 peripheral blood samples (roughly 43 ophthalmopathy, 75 hyperthyroidism and about 17 progressor patients) is reported in the paper. Whether ophthalmopathy could be predicted prospectively was tested in an independent validation cohort made up of 18 to 20 hyperthyroidism patients plus 17 patients who later progressed to ophthalmopathy. Thyroid tissue and blood T-cell repertoires from about 6 Graves' hyperthyroidism patients were also compared in the study.

What the work shows at the level of the full study, not this receptor alone: Most expanded thyroid clonotypes (frequency above 0.001) were also found in blood, which suggests that blood repertoires may mirror thyroid immune responses. Sample size was not statistically predetermined, and investigators were not blinded to group allocation. In cross-validation, a model built on a 13 V-J signature told ophthalmopathy apart from stable hyperthyroidism with 87.88% sensitivity and around 84% specificity, and in testing the same model reached 80%/75%. In validation, the model predicted progression to ophthalmopathy a median of about 6.8 months before onset, with over 60% sensitivity and about 75% specificity.

A patient counted as having stable Graves' hyperthyroidism if no progression to ophthalmopathy occurred over 18 months of follow-up. Hyperthyroidism patients were aged 18 to 65 years and newly diagnosed, with disease duration of less than 2 months. Any patient with an uncontrolled infection, another autoimmune disease, pregnancy or lactation was excluded. Clinical symptoms, serum thyroxine and TRAb, thyroid ultrasound, and orbital computed tomography formed the basis for the diagnoses. PBMCs were separated from over 9 ml of fresh peripheral blood using Ficoll-Paque density gradient centrifugation. Trizol reagent was used to extract total RNA, and RNA quality was then checked on an Agilent 2100 Bioanalyzer. V lost 4 bases and J lost 8 bases; the stretch between them is 11 bases long. Including the terminal cysteine and phenylalanine, the CDR3 comprises 11 residues. The only DNA kept is the CDR3, 33 bases in frame from the first base. Based on the germline V gene (reference sequence), the CDR1 and CDR2 sequences are GTSNPN and SVGIG.

Material: blood. The receptor was isolated from a woman between 45 and 60 years old with Graves' hyperthyroidism. The sequence links TRBV30 to TRBJ1-1; the best D guess is TRBD1, with 6 bases matching. The CDR3 here reads CAWNRAWEAFF. DNA sequence: TGTGCCTGGAACAGGGCTTGGGAAGCTTTCTTT.